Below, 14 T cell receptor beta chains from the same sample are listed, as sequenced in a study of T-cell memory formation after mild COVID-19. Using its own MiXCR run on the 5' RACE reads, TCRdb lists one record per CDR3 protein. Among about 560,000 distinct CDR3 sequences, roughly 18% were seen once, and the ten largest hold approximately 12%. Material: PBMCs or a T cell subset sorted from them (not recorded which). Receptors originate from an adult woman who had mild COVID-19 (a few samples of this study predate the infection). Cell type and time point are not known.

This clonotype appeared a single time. CDR3 sequence: CASSPSGQGNYGYTF. CDR3 nucleotides: TGTGCCAGCTCACCTTCGGGACAGGGAAACTATGGCTACACCTTC. The rearrangement uses TRBV18 and TRBJ1-2; 9 bases line up with TRBD1. Germline V gene lookup returns CDR1 KGHSH and CDR2 LQKENI. The CDR3 is 15 amino acids. Unmatched junction bases numbered 4, after V lost 3 bases and J lost 2 bases.

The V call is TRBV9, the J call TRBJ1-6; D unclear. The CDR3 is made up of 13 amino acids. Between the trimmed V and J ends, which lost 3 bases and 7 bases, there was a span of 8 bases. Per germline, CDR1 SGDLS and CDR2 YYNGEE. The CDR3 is CASSASSNSPLHF. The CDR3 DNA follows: TGTGCCAGCAGCGCAAGCTCAAATTCACCCCTCCACTTT.

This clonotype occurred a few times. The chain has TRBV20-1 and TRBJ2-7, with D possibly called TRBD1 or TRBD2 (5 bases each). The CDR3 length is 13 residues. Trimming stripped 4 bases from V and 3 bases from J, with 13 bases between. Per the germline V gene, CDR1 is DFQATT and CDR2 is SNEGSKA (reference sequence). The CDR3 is CSATRDRNYEQYF. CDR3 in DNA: TGCAGTGCTACCAGGGACCGAAACTACGAGCAGTACTTC.

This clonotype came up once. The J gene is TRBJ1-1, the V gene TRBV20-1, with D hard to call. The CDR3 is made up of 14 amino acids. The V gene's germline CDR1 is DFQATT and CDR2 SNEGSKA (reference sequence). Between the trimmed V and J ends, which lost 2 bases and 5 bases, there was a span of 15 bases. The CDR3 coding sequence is TGCAGTGCTAGAAGCGCGGGTGGAGGAACTGAAGCTTTCTTT. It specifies CSARSAGGGTEAFF.

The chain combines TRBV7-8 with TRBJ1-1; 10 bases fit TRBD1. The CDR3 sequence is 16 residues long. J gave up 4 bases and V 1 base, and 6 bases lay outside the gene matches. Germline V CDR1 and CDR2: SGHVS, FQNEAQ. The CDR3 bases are TGTGCCAGCAGCTTAGTTACGGGACAGGGGATCACTGAAGCTTTCTTT. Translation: CASSLVTGQGITEAFF.

The CDR3 region is CASSWAGATYGYTF. For the CDR3, the DNA is TGCGCCAGCAGCTGGGCCGGGGCTACCTATGGCTACACCTTC. This rearrangement joins TRBV5-1 to TRBJ1-2, with D perhaps TRBD1 (5 bases). Trimming cost V 3 bases and J 4 bases, with 13 bases left between them. Germline loops: CDR1 SGHRS, CDR2 YFSETQ. The CDR3 covers 14 residues.

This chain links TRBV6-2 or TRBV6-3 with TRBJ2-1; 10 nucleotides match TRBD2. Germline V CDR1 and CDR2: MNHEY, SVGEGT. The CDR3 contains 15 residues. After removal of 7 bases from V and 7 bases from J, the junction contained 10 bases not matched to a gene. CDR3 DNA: TGTGCCAGCATTAGGACTAGCGGCCAGAGGAATGAGCAGTTCTTC. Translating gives CASIRTSGQRNEQFF.

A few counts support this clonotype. The DNA for the CDR3 is TGTGCCAGCAGACAAGGTATAACGGAGGGCCATGAGCAGTTCTTC. Its protein is CASRQGITEGHEQFF. This sequence joins TRBV12-3 or TRBV12-4 and TRBJ2-1, with D perhaps matching TRBD2 (6 bases). The V and J ends lost 6 bases and 8 bases respectively, with 20 bases between them. The CDR3 is 15 amino acids.

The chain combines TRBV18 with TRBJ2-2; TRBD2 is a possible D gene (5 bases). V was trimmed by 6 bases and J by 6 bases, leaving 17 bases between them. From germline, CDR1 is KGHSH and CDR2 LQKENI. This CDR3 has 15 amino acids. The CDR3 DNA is TGTGCCAGCTCCCTGGAGGCTTCAAGTGCCGGGGAGCTGTTTTTT. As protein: CASSLEASSAGELFF.

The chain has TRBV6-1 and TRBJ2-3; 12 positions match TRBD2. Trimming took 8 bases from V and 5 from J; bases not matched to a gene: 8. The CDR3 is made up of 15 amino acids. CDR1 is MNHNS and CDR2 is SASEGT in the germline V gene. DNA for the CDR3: TGTGCCAGCGGAGACCCTAGCGGGGGGGAAGATACGCAGTATTTT. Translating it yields CASGDPSGGEDTQYF.

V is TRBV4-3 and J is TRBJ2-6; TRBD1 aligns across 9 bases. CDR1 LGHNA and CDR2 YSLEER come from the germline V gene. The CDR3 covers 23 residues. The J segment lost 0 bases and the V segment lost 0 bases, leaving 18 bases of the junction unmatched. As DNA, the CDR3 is TGCGCCAGCAGCCAAGATCGGACAGGGGTACGGGCGGACCTGAGCTCTGGGGCCAACGTCCTGACTTTC. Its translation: CASSQDRTGVRADLSSGANVLTF.

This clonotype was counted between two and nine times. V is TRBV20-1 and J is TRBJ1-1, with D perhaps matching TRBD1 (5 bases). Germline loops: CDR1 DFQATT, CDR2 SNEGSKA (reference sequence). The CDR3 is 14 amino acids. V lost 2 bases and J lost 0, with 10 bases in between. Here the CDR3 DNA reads TGCAGTGCTAGACCGGGACTCCTGAACACTGAAGCTTTCTTT. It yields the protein CSARPGLLNTEAFF.

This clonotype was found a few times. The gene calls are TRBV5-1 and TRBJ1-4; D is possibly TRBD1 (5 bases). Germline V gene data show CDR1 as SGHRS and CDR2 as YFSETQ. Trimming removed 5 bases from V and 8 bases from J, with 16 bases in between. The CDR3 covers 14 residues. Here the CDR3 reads CASRFWDGGEKLFF. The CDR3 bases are TGCGCCAGCAGATTCTGGGACGGTGGAGAAAAACTGTTTTTT.

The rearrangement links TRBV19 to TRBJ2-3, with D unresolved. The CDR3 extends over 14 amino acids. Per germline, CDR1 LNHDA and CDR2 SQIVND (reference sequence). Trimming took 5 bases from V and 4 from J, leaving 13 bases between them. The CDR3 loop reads CASSVDLPPDTQYF. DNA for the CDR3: TGTGCCAGTAGTGTGGACCTGCCACCAGATACGCAGTATTTT. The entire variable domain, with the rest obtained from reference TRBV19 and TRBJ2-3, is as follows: DGGITQSPKYLFRKEGQNVTLSCEQNLNHDAMYWYRQDPGQGLRLIYYSQIVNDFQKGDIAEGYSVSREKKESFPLTVTSAQKNPTAFYLCASSVDLPPDTQYFGPGTRLTVL.